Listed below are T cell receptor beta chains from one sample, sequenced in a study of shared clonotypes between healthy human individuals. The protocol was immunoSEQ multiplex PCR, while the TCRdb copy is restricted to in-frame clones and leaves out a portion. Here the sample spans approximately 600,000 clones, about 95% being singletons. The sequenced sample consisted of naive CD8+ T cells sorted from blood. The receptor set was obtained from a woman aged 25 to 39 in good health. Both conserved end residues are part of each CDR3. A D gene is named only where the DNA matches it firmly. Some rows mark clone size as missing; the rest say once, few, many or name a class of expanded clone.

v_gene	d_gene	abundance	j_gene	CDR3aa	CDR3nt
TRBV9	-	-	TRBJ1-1	CASSAAEGQYTEAFF	TGTGCCAGCAGCGCCGCCGAAGGACAGTACACTGAAGCTTTCTTT
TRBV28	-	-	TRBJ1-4	CASSLMSIATNEKLFF	TGTGCCAGCAGTTTAATGTCAATAGCAACTAATGAAAAACTGTTTTTT
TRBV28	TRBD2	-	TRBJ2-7	CASSLGLAGYEQYF	TGTGCCAGCAGTTTAGGTCTAGCGGGCTACGAGCAGTACTTC
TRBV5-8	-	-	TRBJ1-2	CASLEGTSGYTF	TGTGCCAGCTTGGAGGGAACTAGTGGCTACACCTTC
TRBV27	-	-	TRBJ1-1	CASSVTGVTEAFF	TGTGCCAGCAGCGTGACAGGAGTCACTGAAGCTTTCTTT
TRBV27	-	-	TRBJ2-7	CASSLAGGYEQYF	TGTGCCAGCAGTTTAGCCGGGGGCTACGAGCAGTACTTC
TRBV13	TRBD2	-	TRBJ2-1	CASSLEPSGSGIAYNEQFF	TGTGCCAGCAGCTTAGAGCCTAGCGGGAGTGGAATCGCCTACAATGAGCAGTTCTTC
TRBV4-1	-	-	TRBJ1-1	CASSPERSTEAFF	TGCGCCAGCAGCCCGGAAAGGTCCACTGAAGCTTTCTTT
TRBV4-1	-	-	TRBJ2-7	CASSPLISAATYEQYF	TGCGCCAGCAGCCCCCTTATTAGTGCAGCTACCTACGAGCAGTACTTC
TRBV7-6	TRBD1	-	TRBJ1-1	CASSLVDRVETEAFF	TGTGCCAGCAGCTTAGTCGACAGGGTTGAGACTGAAGCTTTCTTT
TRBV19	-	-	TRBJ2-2	CASTPTNTGELFF	TGTGCCAGTACCCCCACGAACACCGGGGAGCTGTTTTTT
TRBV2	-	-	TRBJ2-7	CASSERGLPGEQYF	TGTGCCAGCAGTGAGAGGGGCCTGCCGGGCGAGCAGTACTTC
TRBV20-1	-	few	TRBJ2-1	CSARDSGGEFF	TGCAGTGCTAGAGACTCGGGTGGGGAGTTCTTC
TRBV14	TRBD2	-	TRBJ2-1	CASSQEKWDYEIRQFF	TGTGCCAGCAGCCAAGAAAAATGGGACTACGAAATTCGACAGTTCTTC
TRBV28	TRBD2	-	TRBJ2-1	CASSHPLAEGYNEQFF	TGTGCCAGCAGCCACCCTCTAGCGGAGGGCTACAATGAGCAGTTCTTC
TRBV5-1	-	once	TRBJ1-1	CASSPRGVTYTEAFF	TGCGCCAGCAGCCCACGCGGCGTCACGTATACTGAAGCTTTCTTT
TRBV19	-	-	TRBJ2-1	CASSWGLYNEQFF	TGTGCCAGTAGTTGGGGGCTATACAATGAGCAGTTCTTC
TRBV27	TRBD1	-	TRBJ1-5	CASSLYSGTGGMYQPQHF	TGTGCCAGCAGTCTCTACTCCGGGACAGGGGGCATGTATCAGCCCCAGCATTTT
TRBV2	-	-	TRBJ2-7	CASSGATGTYEQYF	TGTGCCAGCAGTGGCGCGACAGGCACCTACGAGCAGTACTTC
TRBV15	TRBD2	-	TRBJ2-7	CATSRVSGNTYEQYF	TGTGCCACCAGCAGAGTTAGCGGGAACACCTACGAGCAGTACTTC
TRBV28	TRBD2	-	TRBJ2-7	CASVSRLSGRGHEQYF	TGTGCCAGCGTGTCCCGCCTGAGCGGGAGGGGCCACGAGCAGTACTTC
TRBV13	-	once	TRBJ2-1	CASSLSGYNEQFF	TGTGCCAGCAGCCTTAGCGGATACAATGAGCAGTTCTTC
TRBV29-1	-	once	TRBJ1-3	CSVEGSGDSGNTIYF	TGCAGCGTTGAAGGGTCAGGGGACTCTGGAAACACCATATATTTT
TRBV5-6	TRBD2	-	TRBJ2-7	CASNLAGVVGEQYF	TGTGCCAGCAATCTAGCGGGAGTAGTCGGAGAGCAGTACTTC
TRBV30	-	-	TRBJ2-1	CAWKQTLEQFF	TGTGCCTGGAAGCAGACCTTAGAGCAGTTCTTC
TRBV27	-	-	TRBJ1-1	CASSLAEHTEAFF	TGTGCCAGCAGTTTAGCAGAACACACTGAAGCTTTCTTT
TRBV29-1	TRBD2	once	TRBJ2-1	CSVARLAGAYNEQFF	TGCAGCGTCGCGAGACTAGCGGGAGCCTACAATGAGCAGTTCTTC
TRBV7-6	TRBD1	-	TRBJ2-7	CASTEYAGGSSYEQYF	TGTGCCAGCACCGAATACGCAGGGGGCTCCTCCTACGAGCAGTACTTC
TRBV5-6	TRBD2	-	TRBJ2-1	CASSLVASGRAYNEQFF	TGTGCCAGCAGCTTGGTAGCTAGCGGGAGGGCGTACAATGAGCAGTTCTTC
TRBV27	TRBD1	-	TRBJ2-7	CASSLLTGGGGQYF	TGTGCCAGCAGTTTATTGACAGGGGGCGGAGGGCAGTACTTC
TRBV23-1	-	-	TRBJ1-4	CASRKRPVLRWANEKLFF	TGCGCCAGCAGAAAAAGACCGGTCTTAAGATGGGCTAATGAAAAACTGTTTTTT
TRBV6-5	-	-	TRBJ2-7	CASSSELGTTYEQYF	TGTGCCAGCAGCAGCGAGTTAGGGACCACCTACGAGCAGTACTTC
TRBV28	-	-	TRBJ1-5	CASNMGLEGNQPQHF	TGTGCCAGCAACATGGGGCTGGAGGGCAATCAGCCCCAGCATTTT
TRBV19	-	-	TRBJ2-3	CASRLSGQSTDTQYF	TGTGCCAGTAGGCTCTCGGGTCAGAGCACAGATACGCAGTATTTT
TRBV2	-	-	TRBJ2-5	CASSEFSQETQYF	TGTGCCAGCAGTGAATTCAGTCAAGAGACCCAGTACTTC
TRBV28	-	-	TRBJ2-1	CASSLWTSSSYNEQFF	TGTGCCAGCAGTTTATGGACGTCAAGCTCCTACAATGAGCAGTTCTTC
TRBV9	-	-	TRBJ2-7	CASSVDPDDSYEQYF	TGTGCCAGCAGCGTAGACCCCGACGACTCCTACGAGCAGTACTTC
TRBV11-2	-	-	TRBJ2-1	CASQTVNNEQFF	TGTGCCAGCCAGACGGTAAACAATGAGCAGTTCTTC